The present entry profiles one TCR beta chain with its context. The antigen is undetermined. The authors ran a second PCR of about 6 to 11 cycles using a sample-barcoded 5' primer and a J-beta primer mix. TCRdb ran MiXCR on the 5' RACE reads and lists one entry per CDR3 protein. The sample gives about 1.4 million distinct CDR3 sequences, almost 60% of which show up once; roughly 6.3% is in the top ten. The sample comes from a study of blood T cells in healthy people across ages. Study-wide points: Researchers deemed the diversity estimates from one million T cells underestimates. Age showed a roughly linear inverse relationship with TCR beta diversity per million T cells.

Looked up from germline, CDR1 is LNHNV and CDR2 is YYDKDF (reference sequence). V dropped 5 bases and J dropped 7 bases, with 15 bases sitting between them. The CDR3 consists of 13 residues. What was sequenced was blood. This chain connects TRBV15 to TRBJ2-7; D is ambiguous. The sequence came from a young man in good health. The CDR3 nucleotides read TGTGCCACCAGCTTAGGACGGACCTGGGAGCAGTACTTC. Protein sequence: CATSLGRTWEQYF.